The clone carrying this T cell receptor (beta chain) has just a few counts. Its antigen remains unidentified. The sequenced fragment ends 3 residues before the CDR3 boundary, so the rest is inferred from the germline J gene. This sample is part of a study of T cell clonality in common variable immunodeficiency. V lost 6 bases and J lost 5; bases outside the gene matches: 7. Germline V gene lookup returns CDR1 LNHDA and CDR2 SQIVND (reference sequence). This CDR3 region has 15 residues. CVID meant reduced serum IgG, IgA and/or IgM plus specific antibody deficiency. Here immunoSEQ multiplex PCR was the method, and the copy in TCRdb shows in-frame clones only, minus some. Reported are some 17,000 clones, none seen only once; the ten largest carry roughly 15%. Study-wide points: Fewer deletions and N-nucleotide insertions were reportedly seen in common variable immunodeficiency TCR beta sequences. Shared TCRbeta clones were fewer between CVID subjects than controls.

The chain employs TRBV19 and TRBJ2-4, with TRBD1 matching over 10 bases. Sequenced: peripheral blood mononuclear cells. This TCR came from a human donor with common variable immunodeficiency. The CDR3 loop is CASSRTTGGQNIQYF. CDR3 bases read: TGTGCCAGTAGCCGCACGACAGGGGGCCAAAACATT. Full variable domain (missing parts from reference TRBV19 and TRBJ2-4): DGGITQSPKYLFRKEGQNVTLSCEQNLNHDAMYWYRQDPGQGLRLIYYSQIVNDFQKGDIAEGYSVSREKKESFPLTVTSAQKNPTAFYLCASSRTTGGQNIQYFGAGTRLSVL.